The 18 T cell receptor beta chains in this list originate from one sample, sequenced in a study of blood T cells in healthy people across ages. Primed by a sample-barcoded 5' primer and a J-beta primer mix, a second PCR proceeded for about 7 to 11 cycles. TCRdb itself ran the 5' RACE reads through MiXCR, one entry per CDR3 protein. The sample contains over a million distinct CDR3 sequences, 42% of which appear only once. The sequencing sample was made of blood. The receptors come from a woman aged 18-29 years in good health.

The chain links TRBV6-1 to TRBJ2-1; tentatively, D is TRBD1 (6 bases). Germline V CDR1 and CDR2: MNHNS, SASEGT. This CDR3 has 16 residues. Trimming stripped 8 bases from V and 7 bases from J, with 24 bases between. CDR3 bases: TGTGCCAGCGGAACACTTAGGGGGTCGACCGAAAATGAGCAGTTCTTC. This sequence encodes CASGTLRGSTENEQFF.

Only a few counts were recorded for this clonotype. J is TRBJ2-3 and V is TRBV12-5, with 9 bases aligning to TRBD2. Losses at the gene ends were 0 bases for V and 4 bases for J; bases not matched to a gene: 8. Germline V lookup: CDR1 LGHNT, CDR2 FRNRAP. The CDR3 covers 17 residues. The CDR3 sequence is CASGLVLERGAADTQYF. DNA of the CDR3: TGTGCTAGTGGTTTGGTACTGGAGCGGGGGGCGGCAGATACGCAGTATTTT.

In this sample, this clonotype turned up a few times. V gene TRBV20-1 combines with J gene TRBJ2-2, with D possibly being TRBD2 (7 bases). This CDR3 region has 14 residues. Deletions cut 6 bases from V and 7 bases from J, with 18 bases between. Germline lookup yields CDR1 DFQATT and CDR2 SNEGSKA (reference sequence). The CDR3 DNA is TGCAGTGCCTCAAAGGGGGGGCCAGGCGGGGAGCTGTTTTTT. This sequence encodes CSASKGGPGGELFF.

V is TRBV12-3 or TRBV12-4 and J is TRBJ2-7; tentatively, D is TRBD2 (5 bases). Trimming pared 6 bases from V and 6 bases from J, leaving 12 bases between. The CDR3 covers 12 residues. CDR3 coding DNA: TGTGCCAGCAGCACTAGGGCGCCCGAGCAGTACTTC. Translated: CASSTRAPEQYF.

In its sample, this clonotype was seen a few times. V gene TRBV7-9 combines with J gene TRBJ2-5; no firm D call. The CDR3 is 12 amino acids. V lost 5 bases, J lost 11 bases, and 15 bases lay in between. Germline V gene lookup returns CDR1 SEHNR and CDR2 FQNEAQ (reference sequence). The CDR3 sequence: CASSLPALQQYF. CDR3 DNA: TGTGCCAGCAGCCTACCCGCCCTCCAGCAGTACTTC.

With respect to this clonotype: The junction does not match germline at one end; this may be a read error. This sequence joins TRBV7-7 and TRBJ2-5, with D perhaps matching TRBD1 (5 bases). This CDR3 has 14 amino acids. Looked up from germline, CDR1 is SSHAT and CDR2 is FNYEAQ (reference sequence). The CDR3 here is CASSSLTDQETQYF. CDR3 nucleotides: TGTGCTAGCAGCTCCTTGACAGACCAAGAGACCCAGTACTTC.

This rearrangement joins TRBV5-1 to TRBJ2-7, with D possibly TRBD1 on 6 matching bases. V was trimmed by 4 bases and J by 5 bases, leaving 13 bases between them. CDR1 is SGHRS and CDR2 is YFSETQ in the germline V gene. This CDR3 contains 13 residues. Written as DNA, the CDR3 is TGCGCCAGCAGCGTGAGGACAGAGGACGAGCAGTACTTC. Translation gives CASSVRTEDEQYF.

This CDR3 is CASSLGGYGTGELFF. The CDR3 bases are TGCGCCAGCAGCTTGGGTGGGTACGGCACCGGGGAGCTGTTTTTT. V gene TRBV5-1 combines with J gene TRBJ2-2; D remains ambiguous. The ends were cut back, 0 bases at V and 4 bases at J, with 10 bases in the middle. The CDR3 has 15 residues. From germline, CDR1 is SGHRS and CDR2 YFSETQ.

This rearrangement joins TRBV10-3 to TRBJ1-1; maybe TRBD1 (5 bases). V was clipped by 6 bases and J by 3 bases, with 14 bases between them. The CDR3 is 14 residues long. CDR1 is ENHRY, CDR2 SYGVKD, per germline. CDR3 nucleotide sequence: TGTGCCATCAGCCCCGGGGGGGGACACACTGAAGCTTTCTTT. This encodes CAISPGGGHTEAFF.

This chain uses TRBV20-1 with TRBJ1-2, with D perhaps matching TRBD1 (6 bases). CDR1 and CDR2 from the germline V gene are DFQATT and SNEGSKA (reference sequence). Trimming took 5 bases from V and 2 from J, leaving 21 bases between them. This CDR3 comprises 16 residues. The CDR3 protein is CSARVSEGVANYGYTF. In DNA form, the CDR3 reads TGCAGTGCTCGGGTATCCGAGGGGGTTGCGAACTATGGCTACACCTTC.

This clonotype was counted between two and nine times. CDR3 loop: CASSLTDSNSPLHF. The CDR3 coding sequence is TGTGCCAGCAGCTTGACAGATTCTAATTCACCCCTCCACTTT. The V gene is TRBV11-2, the J gene TRBJ1-6; D perhaps matches TRBD1 (5 bases). Germline CDR1 is SGHAT and CDR2 is FQNNGV. The V and J ends lost 3 bases and 6 bases respectively, with 9 bases between them. The CDR3 sequence is 14 residues long.

This clonotype was observed a few times. The CDR3 loop reads CASSLAKSVAKNIQYF. In DNA, the CDR3 is TGTGCCAGCAGTTTAGCTAAGAGCGTGGCCAAAAACATTCAGTACTTC. This rearrangement joins TRBV27 to TRBJ2-4; no reliable D call. Germline V gene sequence: CDR1 MNHEY, CDR2 SMNVEV (reference sequence). Trimming stripped 2 bases from V and 1 base from J, with 12 bases between. The CDR3 runs 16 residues.

This chain connects TRBV7-9 to TRBJ1-6; D may be TRBD1 (5 bases). CDR1 is SEHNR, CDR2 FQNEAQ, per germline (reference sequence). The ends were cut back, 1 base at V and 13 bases at J, with 14 bases in the middle. This CDR3 has 14 residues. The CDR3 sequence: CASSLGTRDDPLHF. The CDR3 DNA sequence: TGTGCCAGCAGCTTAGGGACAAGGGACGACCCCCTCCACTTT.

The CDR3 reads CASSPVVSPGEQYF. Written as DNA, the CDR3 is TGTGCCAGCTCACCCGTCGTCTCACCCGGGGAGCAGTACTTC. V and J are TRBV18 and TRBJ2-4; tentatively, D is TRBD2 (5 bases). Trimming left V 3 bases short and J 13 bases short, with 19 bases between. CDR3 length equals 14 residues. CDR1 and CDR2 from the germline V gene are KGHSH and LQKENI. Looking up the rest from reference TRBV18 and TRBJ2-4 gives the full variable domain: NAGVMQNPRHLVRRRGQEARLRCSPMKGHSHVYWYRQLPEEGLKFMVYLQKENIIDESGMPKERFSAEFPKEGPSILRIQQVVRGDSAAYFCASSPVVSPGEQYFGAGTRLSVL.

The CDR3 spells CARKRGGVDCGYTF. DNA for the CDR3: TGTGCCAGGAAACGAGGGGGGGTTGACTGTGGCTACACCTTC. This chain joins TRBV2 and TRBJ1-2, with D maybe TRBD1 (6 bases). Trimming cost V 9 bases and J 7 bases, with 21 bases left between them. This CDR3 is built from 14 residues. Germline V gene data show CDR1 as SNHLY and CDR2 as FYNNEI.

The rearrangement joins TRBV10-2 to TRBJ1-5, with TRBD1 as a possible D gene (5 bases). This CDR3 region has 17 residues. The germline V gene has CDR1 WSHSY and CDR2 SAAADI. Trimming took off 6 bases at V and 0 bases at J, with 18 bases between the two ends. Here the CDR3 DNA reads TGCGCCAGCAGACCGGGACGGGATTCATATAGCAATCAGCCCCAGCATTTT. It specifies CASRPGRDSYSNQPQHF.

The genes are TRBV7-9 and TRBJ1-1; perhaps TRBD1 as D (6 bases). Trimming stripped 4 bases from V and 4 bases from J, with 16 bases between. The CDR3 contains 15 residues. Germline lookup yields CDR1 SEHNR and CDR2 FQNEAQ (reference sequence). CDR3 bases: TGTGCCAGCAGCTCGAACAGGGATTTGAGCACTGAAGCTTTCTTT. This sequence encodes CASSSNRDLSTEAFF.

CDR3 in DNA: TGTGCCAGCAGCGTAGTACTTCCTAATGAGCAGTTCTTC. This gives the protein CASSVVLPNEQFF. V and J are TRBV9 and TRBJ2-7; D is unclear. The assigned J gene may be wrong: the sequence end matches TRBJ2-1 better. The CDR3 spans 13 residues. CDR1 and CDR2 from the germline V gene are SGDLS and YYNGEE.